A selection of T cell receptor beta chains follows, all from one sample in a study of T-cell memory formation after mild COVID-19. TCRdb reprocessed the 5' RACE reads with MiXCR, giving one entry per CDR3 protein. Among roughly 200,000 distinct CDR3 sequences listed, 16% were seen once. Sequencing was done on a sample of PBMCs or a T cell subset sorted from them (not recorded which). All receptors come from an adult woman who had mild COVID-19 (a few samples of this study predate the infection). Cell type and time point are not known. CDR3s include the opening cysteine and the closing phenylalanine or tryptophan. Each record gives: CDR3 length, D gene, V gene, clone size, J gene, CDR3 protein, CDR3 DNA. The D gene is left open where the match is weak. The size field is filled for only some rows; it gives once, few, many or a size class.

>13|-|TRBV18|few|TRBJ2-3
CASSPSFTDTQYF
TGTGCCAGCTCACCCTCCTTCACAGATACGCAGTATTTT
>16|TRBD1|TRBV10-3|-|TRBJ1-1
CAISPGTGGRVTEAFF
TGTGCCATCAGTCCCGGGACAGGGGGACGAGTCACTGAAGCTTTCTTT
>13|-|TRBV6-1|-|TRBJ1-5
CASSARGNQPQHF
TGTGCCAGCAGCGCTAGGGGCAATCAGCCCCAGCATTTT
>14|-|TRBV6-2/TRBV6-3|-|TRBJ2-7
CASSYGSLPYEQYF
TGTGCCAGCAGTTATGGGAGTCTTCCGTACGAGCAGTACTTC
>17|-|TRBV7-2|few|TRBJ2-3
CASSLVVPDGRTDTQYF
TGTGCCAGCAGCTTAGTAGTCCCCGACGGGCGCACAGATACGCAGTATTTT
>13|-|TRBV29-1|few|TRBJ1-5
CSVGDTVYQPQHF
TGCAGCGTTGGCGACACCGTTTATCAGCCCCAGCATTTT
>16|-|TRBV2|few|TRBJ1-5
CASSERPPLVNQPQHF
TGTGCCAGCAGTGAACGACCGCCACTTGTCAATCAGCCCCAGCATTTT
>12|-|TRBV20-1|many|TRBJ2-5
CSAYRVRETQYF
TGCAGTGCTTACAGGGTTAGAGAGACCCAGTACTTC
>14|-|TRBV12-3/TRBV12-4|-|TRBJ1-5
CASSLSASNQPQHF
TGTGCCAGCAGTTTGTCGGCCAGCAATCAGCCCCAGCATTTT
>16|TRBD2|TRBV10-3|few|TRBJ2-3
CAISWGTSGKEDTQYF
TGTGCCATCAGTTGGGGGACTAGCGGGAAGGAAGATACGCAGTATTTT
>16|-|TRBV7-9|-|TRBJ1-2
CASSLEVGAFHYGYTF
TGTGCCAGCAGCTTAGAAGTAGGTGCCTTTCACTATGGCTACACCTTC
>14|-|TRBV7-2|-|TRBJ2-3
CASSQEGHTDTQYF
TGTGCCAGCAGCCAAGAGGGACACACAGATACGCAGTATTTT
>14|-|TRBV6-5|few|TRBJ2-7
CASSPRHGNYEQYF
TGTGCCAGCAGCCCCCGACATGGGAACTACGAGCAGTACTTC
>13|TRBD1|TRBV29-1|-|TRBJ2-7
CSVKGQGASEQYF
TGCAGCGTTAAGGGACAGGGGGCTAGCGAGCAGTACTTC
>17|-|TRBV20-1|many|TRBJ2-3
CSARDGDRGFSADTQYF
TGCAGTGCTAGAGATGGGGACCGTGGTTTTTCGGCAGATACGCAGTATTTT
>12|TRBD1|TRBV20-1|-|TRBJ2-7
CSATGAAYEQYF
TGCAGCGCTACAGGGGCAGCCTACGAGCAGTACTTC
>15|TRBD2|TRBV7-2|-|TRBJ2-2
CASRGASGATGELFF
TGTGCCAGCAGGGGGGCTAGCGGGGCAACCGGGGAGCTGTTTTTT
>14|-|TRBV7-2|-|TRBJ1-2
CASSLEAGSYGYTF
TGTGCCAGCAGCTTAGAGGCAGGCAGCTATGGCTACACCTTC
>15|-|TRBV11-2|many|TRBJ2-2
CASSLDRASTGELFF
TGTGCCAGCAGCTTAGACAGGGCGTCCACCGGGGAGCTGTTTTTT
>15|-|TRBV18|-|TRBJ2-7
CASSPPGLSGSEQYF
TGTGCCAGCTCACCACCTGGGTTGTCGGGATCCGAGCAGTACTTC
>13|-|TRBV7-7|many|TRBJ2-5
CASSLGGEETQYF
TGCGCCAGCAGCTTGGGCGGGGAAGAGACCCAGTACTTC
>14|-|TRBV3-1|-|TRBJ2-3
CASSQGPWTDTQYF
TGTGCCAGCAGCCAAGGACCATGGACAGATACGCAGTATTTT
>13|-|TRBV6-5|few|TRBJ1-5
CASSYGPQGAQHF
TGTGCCAGCAGTTATGGACCCCAGGGTGCCCAGCATTTT
>13|-|TRBV7-3|many|TRBJ2-5
CASSLGVTETQYF
TGTGCCAGCAGCTTAGGGGTGACGGAGACCCAGTACTTC
>13|-|TRBV20-1|few|TRBJ1-2
CSADSTVNYGYTF
TGCAGTGCTGACTCGACAGTTAACTATGGCTACACCTTC
>14|-|TRBV7-2|-|TRBJ2-1
CASSPQGGSNEQFF
TGTGCCAGCAGCCCCCAGGGGGGTTCCAATGAGCAGTTCTTC
>18|TRBD2|TRBV24-1|many|TRBJ2-1
CATSDAGLAENSYNEQFF
TGTGCCACCAGTGATGCGGGACTAGCGGAAAACTCCTACAATGAGCAGTTCTTC